This T cell receptor (beta chain) emerged from a study of Ad26.COV2.S vaccination and SARS-CoV-2 variants. Study-level background: Ad26.COV2.S shots went into the muscle once or twice, 56 days apart.

A word on this clone: The target antigen is unknown.

Specified treatment: roughly 18 received Ad26.COV2.S at low or high dose, single or two shots; five or six received placebo; per-sample allocation not given. The samples were gathered on day 63 after the first injection of vaccine or placebo. Vaccination employed an Ad26 vector expressing the Wuhan-strain SARS-CoV-2 spike. Here immunoSEQ multiplex PCR was the method, and the copy in TCRdb shows in-frame clones only, minus some. The sample yields roughly 500,000 clones, roughly nine tenths seen once. Findings of the study overall: Comparable non-spike TCR breadth was observed in vaccine and placebo recipients. Those who received the vaccine showed greater spike-specific TCR breadth than those given placebo.

Trimming cost V 7 bases and J 2 bases, with 12 bases left between them. The CDR3 runs 15 residues. Germline CDR1 LNHDA, CDR2 SQIVND (reference sequence). The sequenced sample was peripheral blood, obtained in a trial of Ad26.COV2.S vaccine versus placebo. The genes are TRBV19 and TRBJ2-6; tentatively, D is TRBD2 (6 bases). This sequence was found in a person aged 18 to 65 who received the Ad26.COV2.S COVID-19 vaccine or a placebo. CDR3 coding DNA: TGTGCCAGTAAGCGGGCAGGGACTGGGGCCAACGTCCTGACTTTC. Its protein is CASKRAGTGANVLTF.